This record looks at one TCR beta chain sequence and its context. The target of this receptor is not known. No base quality values were provided; no much bigger clone lies one nucleotide off. TCRbeta CDR3 regions were amplified from genomic DNA using the immunoSEQ Assay, a bias-controlled multiplex PCR. As for how the authors treated the data: The number of nucleated cells in each sample was estimated by amplification of reference gene primers within the assay. To quantify the absolute abundance of each unique TCRbeta CDR3 rearrangement, sequence reads were collapsed and filtered. For each sample, productive Simpson clonality was calculated as the square root of Simpson's diversity index over productive rearrangements. TCRdb's version of the immuneACCESS table is confined to in-frame rearrangements and falls short of the full clone set. An unresolved V gene accounts for under half of the shortfall where checked; the remainder is of unknown origin. That table is the source of V, J and clone size, and D and trimming were worked out from the DNA. This sample comprises approximately 150,000 clones, 85% of them detected only once. The biggest ten clones account for 2% to 3% of the sample.

CDR1 and CDR2, per the germline V gene (reference sequence), are GTSNPN and SVGIG. V is reduced by 1 base and J by 0 bases, leaving a spacing of 13 bases between them. From cysteine to phenylalanine, the CDR3 is 16 amino acids long. CDR3 DNA is the only sequence kept; it has 48 bases, read in frame from the first base. This entry is derived from a study of blood T cell repertoires in COVID-19 (dated by TCRdb to the early 2020s). About the study as a whole: Samples from collaborators originated in the United States, Italy and Spain and spanned both the acute and convalescent phases of COVID-19. The material from the prospective study consisted of cDNA or gDNA derived from T cells, B-cell-depleted T cells, or PBMCs. Deeply sampled blood TCRbeta repertoires from subjects exposed to, actively infected with, or recovered from COVID-19 were included in the dataset. A freely available public database, intended as a resource for researchers studying the immune response to SARS-CoV-2, is where the repertoires were released. The samples were drawn from the first 160 participants of the ongoing ImmuneRACE study and from 950 to 1,500 subjects provided by 6 global collaborators. Sample metadata almost always included a de-identified subject ID, COVID-19 status, age in years and sex. Where available, HLA class I and class II types were taken from metadata supplied by the sample provider and were not determined by assay-based typing. What the work shows at the level of the full study, not this receptor alone: How much clinical and demographic metadata was included differed by source and by participant, and the metadata was provided uncurated.

The collaborating institutions used their own protocols to collect whole blood in K2EDTA tubes. For TCRbeta analysis, collaborators shipped samples as frozen whole blood, isolated PBMCs, or DNA extracted from either of those sample types. This clonotype originated in a human donor with acute or convalescent COVID-19. The donor label of this sample is uncertain. Sequencing was carried out using peripheral blood. The chain employs TRBV30 and TRBJ1-3; possibly the D gene is TRBD1, per 6 matching bases. The CDR3 protein is CAWSGGLQSSGNTIYF. The nucleotides read TGTGCCTGGAGTGGGGGGCTGCAGAGCTCTGGAAACACCATATATTTT. Full variable domain (CDR3 extended with the reference TRBV30 and TRBJ1-3 proteins): SQTIHQWPATLVQPVGSPLSLECTVEGTSNPNLYWYRQAAGRGLQLLFYSVGIGQISSEVPQNLSASRPQDRQFILSSKKLLLSDSGFYLCAWSGGLQSSGNTIYFGEGSWLTVV.